These T cell receptor beta chains were read from a single sample in a study of shared clonotypes between healthy human individuals. The assay was immunoSEQ multiplex PCR, and TCRdb's table has in-frame clones only and misses some. Of 900,000 to 1,200,000 clones listed, 78% are singletons. The sample consisted of memory CD4+ T cells from PBMCs. These receptors all come from a man aged 18 to 30 in good health. Some clones in this sample may be carry-over from other donors' samples. CDR3s include the opening cysteine and the closing phenylalanine or tryptophan. The D gene is left open where the match is weak. The size field is filled for only some rows; it gives once, few, many or a size class.

clone size: -; CDR3 length: 15; J gene: TRBJ2-1; V gene: TRBV27; D gene: -; CDR3 protein: CASSLSARVGNEQFF; CDR3 DNA: TGTGCCAGCAGTTTGTCGGCTAGGGTGGGCAATGAGCAGTTCTTC
clone size: -; CDR3 length: 13; J gene: TRBJ2-7; V gene: TRBV15; D gene: -; CDR3 protein: CATSGTTVSEQYF; CDR3 DNA: TGTGCCACCTCCGGGACCACCGTCTCCGAGCAGTACTTC
clone size: few; CDR3 length: 13; J gene: TRBJ2-3; V gene: TRBV2; D gene: -; CDR3 protein: CASLRTEMGAQYF; CDR3 DNA: TGTGCCAGCCTACGGACGGAGATGGGGGCGCAGTATTTT
clone size: -; CDR3 length: 14; J gene: TRBJ2-5; V gene: TRBV5-1; D gene: TRBD1; CDR3 protein: CASSVQGLGETQYF; CDR3 DNA: TGCGCCAGCAGCGTACAGGGGCTAGGGGAGACCCAGTACTTC
clone size: -; CDR3 length: 12; J gene: TRBJ1-2; V gene: TRBV6-4; D gene: -; CDR3 protein: CASSRDGSGYTF; CDR3 DNA: TGTGCCAGCAGTCGGGATGGATCTGGCTACACCTTC
clone size: -; CDR3 length: 11; J gene: TRBJ1-5; V gene: TRBV2; D gene: -; CDR3 protein: CASSFSQPQHF; CDR3 DNA: TGTGCCAGCAGTTTTAGTCAGCCCCAGCATTTT
clone size: -; CDR3 length: 14; J gene: TRBJ2-3; V gene: TRBV2; D gene: TRBD1; CDR3 protein: CASSTDRATDTQYF; CDR3 DNA: TGTGCCAGCAGTACCGACAGGGCCACAGATACGCAGTATTTT
clone size: -; CDR3 length: 17; J gene: TRBJ1-2; V gene: TRBV7-3; D gene: -; CDR3 protein: CASSLRPFCSEIYGYTF; CDR3 DNA: TGTGCCAGCAGCTTACGGCCGTTCTGTTCAGAAATCTATGGCTACACCTTC
clone size: -; CDR3 length: 14; J gene: TRBJ2-1; V gene: TRBV19; D gene: TRBD2; CDR3 protein: CASRSGLDYNEQFF; CDR3 DNA: TGTGCCAGTAGGTCGGGACTAGATTACAATGAGCAGTTCTTC
clone size: -; CDR3 length: 15; J gene: TRBJ2-7; V gene: TRBV27; D gene: -; CDR3 protein: CASSTPMGGRNEQYF; CDR3 DNA: TGTGCCAGCAGTACCCCTATGGGGGGCAGGAACGAGCAGTACTTC
clone size: -; CDR3 length: 19; J gene: TRBJ2-5; V gene: TRBV7-3; D gene: -; CDR3 protein: CASSFGPPREGIWQETQYF; CDR3 DNA: TGTGCCAGCAGCTTCGGACCCCCAAGAGAAGGGATTTGGCAAGAGACCCAGTACTTC
clone size: -; CDR3 length: 14; J gene: TRBJ2-7; V gene: TRBV5-5; D gene: -; CDR3 protein: CASSLSVPSYEQYF; CDR3 DNA: TGTGCCAGCAGCTTAAGCGTCCCGTCCTACGAGCAGTACTTC
clone size: -; CDR3 length: 16; J gene: TRBJ1-3; V gene: TRBV4-1; D gene: -; CDR3 protein: CASSQVGPRAGNTIYF; CDR3 DNA: TGCGCCAGCAGCCAGGTCGGACCTCGGGCTGGAAACACCATATATTTT
clone size: -; CDR3 length: 15; J gene: TRBJ1-5; V gene: TRBV27; D gene: -; CDR3 protein: CASSLFKNSNQPQHF; CDR3 DNA: TGTGCCAGCAGTTTATTCAAGAATAGCAATCAGCCCCAGCATTTT
clone size: -; CDR3 length: 15; J gene: TRBJ1-4; V gene: TRBV28; D gene: TRBD1; CDR3 protein: CASSQPGTGGKKLFF; CDR3 DNA: TGTGCCAGCAGTCAGCCCGGGACAGGGGGGAAAAAACTGTTTTTT
clone size: -; CDR3 length: 15; J gene: TRBJ2-7; V gene: TRBV5-8; D gene: -; CDR3 protein: CASSFNPGSTYEQYF; CDR3 DNA: TGTGCCAGCAGCTTTAATCCGGGCTCTACCTACGAGCAGTACTTC
clone size: -; CDR3 length: 15; J gene: TRBJ2-7; V gene: TRBV9; D gene: TRBD1; CDR3 protein: CASSPRQGLTYEQYF; CDR3 DNA: TGTGCCAGCAGCCCTCGACAGGGATTGACCTACGAGCAGTACTTC
clone size: -; CDR3 length: 16; J gene: TRBJ2-5; V gene: TRBV11-1; D gene: -; CDR3 protein: CASSPREGASQETQYF; CDR3 DNA: TGTGCCAGCAGCCCACGAGAGGGCGCTTCTCAAGAGACCCAGTACTTC
clone size: -; CDR3 length: 16; J gene: TRBJ2-7; V gene: TRBV25-1; D gene: -; CDR3 protein: CASSESGGGWAGEQYF; CDR3 DNA: TGTGCCAGCAGTGAATCTGGTGGAGGGTGGGCAGGAGAGCAGTACTTC
clone size: many; CDR3 length: 15; J gene: TRBJ2-7; V gene: TRBV7-2; D gene: -; CDR3 protein: CASSLASEGMGEQYF; CDR3 DNA: TGTGCCAGCAGCTTAGCGAGCGAGGGAATGGGTGAGCAGTACTTC
clone size: once; CDR3 length: 15; J gene: TRBJ2-1; V gene: TRBV9; D gene: TRBD2; CDR3 protein: CASSRGGSSYNEQFF; CDR3 DNA: TGTGCCAGCAGCCGCGGGGGGAGCTCCTACAATGAGCAGTTCTTC
clone size: -; CDR3 length: 16; J gene: TRBJ2-7; V gene: TRBV9; D gene: -; CDR3 protein: CASSPQDQGGSYEQYF; CDR3 DNA: TGTGCCAGCAGCCCCCAAGACCAGGGGGGCTCCTACGAGCAGTACTTC
clone size: -; CDR3 length: 15; J gene: TRBJ2-2; V gene: TRBV27; D gene: -; CDR3 protein: CASGPWIHSMKELFF; CDR3 DNA: TGTGCCAGCGGCCCTTGGATCCACTCGATGAAGGAGCTGTTTTTT
clone size: -; CDR3 length: 14; J gene: TRBJ2-7; V gene: TRBV6-1; D gene: -; CDR3 protein: CATFIPGATSEQYF; CDR3 DNA: TGTGCCACCTTCATACCGGGAGCCACGTCCGAGCAGTACTTC
clone size: -; CDR3 length: 15; J gene: TRBJ1-5; V gene: TRBV10-1; D gene: -; CDR3 protein: CASSNLRDTNQPQHF; CDR3 DNA: TGCGCCAGCAGTAACCTCCGGGACACCAATCAGCCCCAGCATTTT
clone size: -; CDR3 length: 11; J gene: TRBJ1-1; V gene: TRBV2; D gene: TRBD1; CDR3 protein: CASRVGQGAFF; CDR3 DNA: TGTGCCAGCAGGGTGGGACAGGGAGCTTTCTTT
clone size: -; CDR3 length: 14; J gene: TRBJ2-3; V gene: TRBV12-5; D gene: -; CDR3 protein: CASGPTTVTDTQYF; CDR3 DNA: TGTGCTAGTGGTCCCACGACCGTCACAGATACGCAGTATTTT
clone size: -; CDR3 length: 16; J gene: TRBJ1-1; V gene: TRBV5-1; D gene: TRBD1; CDR3 protein: CASSYLAGGVGTEAFF; CDR3 DNA: TGCGCCAGCAGCTATTTAGCAGGGGGCGTCGGGACTGAAGCTTTCTTT
clone size: -; CDR3 length: 19; J gene: TRBJ2-1; V gene: TRBV12-5; D gene: -; CDR3 protein: CASGLVRGGGVATYNEQFF; CDR3 DNA: TGTGCTAGTGGTTTGGTACGAGGAGGAGGGGTCGCCACCTACAATGAGCAGTTCTTC
clone size: -; CDR3 length: 15; J gene: TRBJ2-5; V gene: TRBV5-6; D gene: TRBD2; CDR3 protein: CASSRGLAGAETQYF; CDR3 DNA: TGTGCCAGCAGCCGGGGACTAGCGGGAGCGGAGACCCAGTACTTC
clone size: -; CDR3 length: 15; J gene: TRBJ1-5; V gene: TRBV19; D gene: TRBD1; CDR3 protein: CASTLDRGGNQPQHF; CDR3 DNA: TGTGCCAGTACCCTGGACAGGGGGGGAAATCAGCCCCAGCATTTT
clone size: many; CDR3 length: 15; J gene: TRBJ2-3; V gene: TRBV7-9; D gene: -; CDR3 protein: CASSLMALFTDTQYF; CDR3 DNA: TGTGCCAGCAGCTTGATGGCCTTATTCACAGATACGCAGTATTTT
clone size: -; CDR3 length: 15; J gene: TRBJ1-5; V gene: TRBV28; D gene: TRBD1; CDR3 protein: CAGTAKGARGQPQHF; CDR3 DNA: TGTGCCGGGACCGCGAAGGGGGCCCGGGGTCAGCCCCAGCATTTT
clone size: -; CDR3 length: 13; J gene: TRBJ1-4; V gene: TRBV7-2; D gene: -; CDR3 protein: CASSFGVGSKLFF; CDR3 DNA: TGTGCCAGCAGCTTTGGCGTGGGTTCAAAACTGTTTTTT
clone size: -; CDR3 length: 17; J gene: TRBJ2-3; V gene: TRBV4-2; D gene: TRBD2; CDR3 protein: CASSQDLGAGGTDTQYF; CDR3 DNA: TGTGCCAGCAGCCAAGATTTAGGAGCGGGAGGCACAGATACGCAGTATTTT
clone size: many; CDR3 length: 13; J gene: TRBJ2-2; V gene: TRBV18; D gene: -; CDR3 protein: CASSPLSPGELFF; CDR3 DNA: TGTGCCAGCTCACCCCTAAGTCCCGGGGAGCTGTTTTTT
clone size: -; CDR3 length: 13; J gene: TRBJ2-7; V gene: TRBV28; D gene: -; CDR3 protein: CASSSYPGYEQYF; CDR3 DNA: TGTGCCAGCAGTTCTTACCCGGGCTACGAGCAGTACTTC
clone size: -; CDR3 length: 13; J gene: TRBJ1-5; V gene: TRBV7-6; D gene: -; CDR3 protein: CASSGDITQPQHF; CDR3 DNA: TGTGCCAGCAGCGGCGACATTACCCAGCCCCAGCATTTT
clone size: -; CDR3 length: 15; J gene: TRBJ2-1; V gene: TRBV28; D gene: -; CDR3 protein: CASSLFGRLEHEQFF; CDR3 DNA: TGTGCCAGCAGTTTATTCGGTAGGTTGGAGCATGAGCAGTTCTTC
clone size: -; CDR3 length: 14; J gene: TRBJ1-1; V gene: TRBV18; D gene: -; CDR3 protein: CASSKPGRNTEAFF; CDR3 DNA: TGTGCCAGCTCAAAACCAGGGAGGAACACTGAAGCTTTCTTT
clone size: -; CDR3 length: 14; J gene: TRBJ2-1; V gene: TRBV5-1; D gene: TRBD2; CDR3 protein: CASSQGLGYNEQFF; CDR3 DNA: TGCGCCAGCAGCCAGGGACTAGGCTACAATGAGCAGTTCTTC
clone size: -; CDR3 length: 16; J gene: TRBJ2-1; V gene: TRBV6-6; D gene: -; CDR3 protein: CASSYSLQATYNEQFF; CDR3 DNA: TGTGCCAGCAGTTACTCGTTACAGGCTACCTACAATGAGCAGTTCTTC